A single sample is the source of the 4 T cell receptor beta chains below, sequenced in a study of blood T cells in healthy people across ages. With a J-beta primer mix and a sample-barcoded 5' primer, a second PCR ran 7 to 11 cycles. TCRdb used MiXCR to reprocess the 5' RACE reads, holding one entry per CDR3 protein. This table has about 730,000 distinct CDR3 sequences, 43% appearing once. Material for sequencing was blood. Source of these receptors: a woman aged 55 to 70 in good health.

As regards this clonotype: The junction and the germline gene differ at one end; a read error may be behind it. This chain connects TRBV20-1 to TRBJ1-5, with 7 nucleotides matching TRBD1. The germline CDR1 and CDR2 sequences are DFQATT and SNEGSKA (reference sequence). The CDR3 loop spans 13 amino acids. The CDR3 reads CSAEDRANPPQHF. The CDR3 DNA sequence: TGCAGTGCCGAAGACAGGGCGAATCCGCCCCAGCATTTT.

V usage is TRBV7-3 and J usage is TRBJ2-7, with 7 bases matching TRBD1. Unmatched junction bases numbered 11, after V lost 5 bases and J lost 7 bases. Germline loops: CDR1 SGHTA, CDR2 FQGTGA. This CDR3 has 14 amino acids. The CDR3: CASSLQGDTEEQYF. DNA for the CDR3: TGTGCCAGCAGCCTCCAGGGGGACACGGAAGAGCAGTACTTC.

This clonotype has a handful of counts. The gene calls are TRBV7-3 and TRBJ2-1; D perhaps matches TRBD2 (6 bases). The germline V gene encodes CDR1 SGHTA and CDR2 FQGTGA. CDR3 length equals 15 residues. The V end lost 2 bases, the J end lost 3 bases, and 11 bases lay between the germline ends. The CDR3 DNA reads as TGTGCCAGCAGCTTAGGGGGGTACCTCTACAATGAGCAGTTCTTC. Its protein product is CASSLGGYLYNEQFF.

Turning to this clonotype: A read error is possible here, since a much larger clone lies one base away. The CDR3 DNA reads as TGTGCCAGCAGCCAAGGGACAGGGGGTCGGGAGACCCAGTTCTTC. The encoded protein is CASSQGTGGRETQFF. V gene TRBV4-2 combines with J gene TRBJ2-1; TRBD1 agrees at 10 bases. After removal of 1 base from V and 13 bases from J, the junction contained 10 bases not matched to a gene. Germline V gene sequence: CDR1 LGHNA, CDR2 YNFKEQ. The CDR3 is 15 amino acids.